This T cell receptor beta chain was sequenced for a study of graft-versus-host responses after intestinal transplantation (dated by TCRdb to about 2021). Study-level background: Multivisceral, liver-intestinal, or isolated intestinal transplants were received by the recipients. Every recipient was given anti-thymocyte globulin induction, then maintenance tacrolimus and steroids for roughly 3 years. Graft-versus-host and host-versus-graft alloreactive T cell clones were tracked in the graft, circulation and bone marrow after intestinal transplantation using bulk TCR-beta CDR3 sequencing. Alloreactive clones were identified by sequencing pre-transplant mixed lymphocyte reaction products and comparing them with unstimulated pre-transplant donor and recipient T cells. Of the roughly 25 intestinal transplant recipients enrolled in the cohort, one of whom was a retransplant, a few patients without pretransplant specimens were excluded. A peak of at least 4% donor T cells among recipient peripheral blood mononuclear cells was the definition used for donor T cell macrochimerism. Samples from a few later patients were sequenced in-house on an Illumina MiSeq with MiXCR processing rather than by the commercial service.

From a lookup of the germline V gene, CDR1 and CDR2 are SQVTM and ANQGSEA. V sheds 4 bases and J sheds 0 bases, leaving 9 bases between their ends. From the cysteine up to the phenylalanine, the CDR3 has a length of 14 residues. Only the CDR3 region is kept as DNA, spanning 42 bases read in frame from base 1. The time point label here, explained by the study, means: cells obtained before transplantation from donor or recipient. CD3+CD4+ and CD3+CD8+ populations were FACS-sorted from unstimulated pre-transplant donor and recipient cells taken from spleen or lymph nodes. As for this clone: This receptor's antigen is unknown. No base qualities exist here, and no much larger clone lies one base off it.

The paper as a whole reports these results and caveats: In patients with donor T cell macrochimerism, the allografts had high GvH to HvG T cell clonal ratios. Conclusions were limited by the relatively low number and heterogeneity of intestinal transplant patients. GvH clones were found in recipient bone marrow, and some of the GvH clones appeared earlier in ileal mucosa or blood, which is consistent with an intestinal mucosal origin. Early after transplant, declines in HvG clones were associated with peak levels of circulating GvH clones.

The library was obtained by the immunoSEQ multiplex PCR assay. In most patients, genomic DNA was isolated using the Qiagen DNeasy Blood and Tissue Kit and sent frozen to Adaptive Biotechnologies for TCR sequencing. For most patients, high-throughput TCR-beta CDR3 sequencing of genomic DNA was performed by Adaptive Biotechnologies. In the original analysis: TCR sequencing data for over 15 patients were retrieved from Adaptive's ImmunoSEQ software; a few other patients were processed with MiXCR and VDJtools. To correct CD4 versus CD8 sorting errors, sequences present in both subsets at a frequency ratio below 5:1 were removed. CDR3 nucleotide sequences shared by donor and recipient were removed because the origin of these sequences could not be assigned. To be classed as alloreactive, a clone needed at least 2-fold expansion over unstimulated cells and a minimum CFSE-low frequency of 0.002% (template counts) or 0.001% (read counts). Mappable clones were those detected in sequenced pre-transplant spleen, lymph node, or MLR CFSE-low populations of the donor or recipient. Cumulative frequency of alloreactive clones was calculated as a percentage of all sequences weighted by copy number. The immuneACCESS repertoire file appears here via TCRdb, limited to in-frame rearrangements. These files lack a portion of the clones; in checked studies, under half of the deficit traces to unresolved V genes, and the cause of the others is not known. V, J and clone size are those of that table, while D and trimming were read from the DNA. This sample gives some 120,000 clones in total; approximately 92% of them show up just once. The ten biggest clones cover approximately 0.17% of the sample.

This sequence originates from a human donor who received an intestinal transplant. Here the sequenced sample was unstimulated CD4+ T cells sorted from spleen or lymph node cells, taken before intestinal transplant. The receptor chain draws on TRBV29-1 and TRBJ2-2, with the D gene not clear enough to name. CDR3 loop: CSVGASANTGELFF. The nucleotide sequence reads TGCAGCGTTGGTGCATCCGCGAACACCGGGGAGCTGTTTTTT.